The TCR beta chain described here comes from a study of T cell repertoires in cytomegalovirus infection. Overall study context: Public TCR beta signatures marked donors with CMV infection and the matching HLA.

The V segment lost 5 bases and the J segment 5 bases; nucleotides outside the gene matches: 10. CDR1 is MDHEN, CDR2 SYDVKM, per germline. This CDR3 comprises 15 residues. This clonotype was seen at least ten times. Its antigen is currently unknown. MiXCR, applied by TCRdb to the reads, yields one record per CDR3 protein. Of more than 75,000 distinct CDR3 sequences listed, 3% to 4.5% are singletons. Findings and limits, study-wide: What dominated the ex vivo response were HLA-C-restricted CMV-specific TCR beta clonotypes. There were carriers of CMV plus the relevant HLA, and cumulative public TCR beta family frequency identified them.

The chain couples TRBV28 to TRBJ2-7; TRBD1 aligns across 9 bases. Input material: PBMCs. This receptor was identified in a human donor in good health (CMV status not recorded). Some clones in this sample may be carry-over from other donors' samples. The CDR3 region has the DNA TGTGCCAGCAGTGCCATTGGACAGGGGTCCAACGAGCAGTACTTC. The encoded protein is CASSAIGQGSNEQYF.